This T cell receptor (beta chain) was captured in a study of blood T cell repertoires in COVID-19. On the study more broadly: Specimens from acute and convalescent COVID-19 originated in the United States, Italy and Spain. From T cells, B-cell-depleted T cells, or PBMCs came the material, which was cDNA or gDNA.

In its sample, this clone was seen a few times. Enrolled during active infection, Seattle patients were then followed longitudinally. In the original processing: Amplification of reference gene primers was used by the study to estimate nucleated cell counts. Generated by immunoSEQ multiplex PCR, the TCRdb table keeps only in-frame clones and is missing some. The V and J calls and the clone size are those of that table, but D and trimming were determined from the DNA. The repertoire holds around 180,000 clones, with 81% as singletons. From germline, CDR1 is SNHLY and CDR2 FYNNEI. The CDR3 sequence is 13 residues long. V was pared by 3 bases and J by 0 bases, with 5 bases between.

This chain connects TRBV2 to TRBJ1-1; D remains ambiguous. The sample comprised peripheral blood. This TCR came from a woman aged 80 or over with COVID-19, enrolled during active disease. The CDR3 bases are TGTGCCAGCAGTGAGTTCGTGAACACTGAAGCTTTCTTT. Its translation is CASSEFVNTEAFF.